This TCR beta chain stems from a study of blood T cells in healthy people across ages. A sample-barcoded 5' primer and a J-beta primer mix were used in a second PCR of roughly 7 to 11 cycles. Per-sample output comprised a minimum of 3 million paired-end reads containing CDR3. TCRdb re-called the 5' RACE reads with MiXCR, one entry per CDR3 protein. Here the sample spans about 970,000 distinct CDR3 sequences, roughly 51% being singletons. Overall study results and limits: Unknown CMV status may confound age-related changes in expanded clones.

This clonotype was observed a few times. Antigen unknown. Researchers isolated at least 6.5 million PBMCs per sample. The TCR comes from an older woman in good health. Sequencing used blood.

CDR3 in DNA: TGTGCCAGCATCCCCGGGGGCTCTGGGGCCAACGTCCTGACTTTC. Translation gives CASIPGGSGANVLTF. The V and J genes are TRBV5-5 and TRBJ2-6, with TRBD2 as a possible D gene (6 bases). Trimming took off 6 bases at V and 0 bases at J, with 10 bases between the two ends. The CDR3 is 15 residues long. Germline V gene sequence: CDR1 SGHKS, CDR2 YYEKEE (reference sequence).